One sample yielded the 12 T cell receptor beta chains listed below, sequenced in a study of TIL therapy for anti-PD-1-resistant metastatic lung cancer. The immunoSEQ assay was v3. Sequenced by immunoSEQ multiplex PCR; TCRdb stores in-frame clones only, minus some. The sample records tens of thousands of clones, around 87% being singletons. This sample's time point: pre-treatment sample, taken before nivolumab and TIL therapy. Material: blood, obtained at baseline. The receptors here all came from a person between 30 and 80 years old with non-small cell lung cancer.

This sequence joins TRBV9 and TRBJ2-4; the D call may be TRBD1 or TRBD2 (5 bases each). Germline CDR1 SGDLS, CDR2 YYNGEE. The V gene lost 0 bases and the J gene lost 0 bases, with 7 bases spanning the gap. The CDR3 runs to 15 residues. DNA for the CDR3: TGTGCCAGCAGCGTAGGAGGGGAAGCCAAAAACATTCAGTACTTC. This gives the protein CASSVGGEAKNIQYF.

V gene TRBV12-3 or TRBV12-4 combines with J gene TRBJ1-1, with 7 bases that match TRBD1. The CDR3 has 11 amino acids. Trimming took 11 bases from V and 4 from J; bases not matched to a gene: 4. CDR3 loop: CAGNRGTEAFF. The CDR3 coding sequence is TGTGCCGGAAACAGGGGCACTGAAGCTTTCTTT.

The V gene is TRBV5-1, the J gene TRBJ2-5; no clear D gene. The CDR3 runs to 13 residues. V dropped 2 bases and J dropped 1 base, with 6 bases sitting between them. In germline, CDR1 is SGHRS, CDR2 YFSETQ. CDR3 in DNA: TGCGCCAGCAGCTTAATGCCCCAAGAGACCCAGTACTTC. This gives the protein CASSLMPQETQYF.

The chain recombines TRBV7-9 with TRBJ2-5; D remains unclear. Trimming stripped 5 bases from V and 0 bases from J, with 10 bases between. The CDR3 spans 14 residues. From germline, CDR1 is SEHNR and CDR2 FQNEAQ (reference sequence). This CDR3 is CASSHPPHQETQYF. The CDR3 coding sequence is TGTGCCAGCAGCCATCCGCCCCACCAAGAGACCCAGTACTTC.

The chain recombines TRBV5-6 with TRBJ1-2, with 7 bases fitting TRBD1. CDR1 SGHDT and CDR2 YYEEEE come from the germline V gene. J gave up 7 bases and V 7 bases, and 22 bases lay outside the gene matches. This CDR3 spans 17 amino acids. The CDR3 DNA is TGTGCCAGCCGGGTTTACCGCGGGCCGACAGGGCAACGTGGCTACACCTTC. Encoded protein: CASRVYRGPTGQRGYTF. Complete variable domain (other parts from reference TRBV5-6 and TRBJ1-2): DAGVTQSPTHLIKTRGQQVTLRCSPKSGHDTVSWYQQALGQGPQFIFQYYEEEERQRGNFPDRFSGHQFPNYSSELNVNALLLGDSALYLCASRVYRGPTGQRGYTFGSGTRLTVV.

The table lists this clone with a count of one. The J gene is TRBJ2-1, the V gene TRBV20-1; D is ambiguous. With 6 bases removed from V and 2 bases from J, the gap between germline ends came to 5 bases. In germline, CDR1 is DFQATT, CDR2 SNEGSKA (reference sequence). The CDR3 extends over 11 amino acids. In DNA form, the CDR3 reads TGCAGTGCATTGCCCTACAATGAGCAGTTCTTC. It yields the protein CSALPYNEQFF.

The chain uses TRBV30 and TRBJ2-3; no clear D gene. V was trimmed by 5 bases and J by 6 bases, leaving 15 bases between them. The germline V gene has CDR1 GTSNPN and CDR2 SVGIG (reference sequence). The CDR3 is made up of 13 amino acids. Here the CDR3 reads CAWPLKDPDTQYF. CDR3 DNA: TGTGCCTGGCCCCTAAAGGATCCCGATACGCAGTATTTT.

This CDR3 is CASKPASGSLHEQFF. In DNA, the CDR3 is TGCGCCAGCAAGCCGGCTAGCGGGAGTTTACATGAGCAGTTCTTC. The V call is TRBV4-1, the J call TRBJ2-1, with 10 bases that match TRBD2. Germline lookup yields CDR1 MGHRA and CDR2 YSYEKL. CDR3 length: 15 amino acids. Germline trimming cut 7 bases from V and 8 bases from J; bases unmatched to any gene: 11.

This chain connects TRBV7-3 to TRBJ2-2; 10 bases align to TRBD2. There are 15 residues in the CDR3. V gave up 5 bases and J gave up 8 bases; unmatched junction bases: 8. Germline lookup yields CDR1 SGHTA and CDR2 FQGTGA. The chain's CDR3 is CASSNSGTSAGELFF. CDR3 bases: TGTGCCAGCAGCAACTCCGGGACTAGCGCGGGGGAGCTGTTTTTT.

The chain joins TRBV10-1 to TRBJ2-1, with D perhaps being TRBD1 or TRBD2 (6 bases each). Germline assignment: CDR1 WNHNN and CDR2 SYGVQD (reference sequence). The CDR3 consists of 14 residues. Trimming left V 6 bases short and J 7 bases short, with 16 bases between. The CDR3: CASSVTGARNEQFF. In nucleotides, the CDR3 is TGCGCCAGCAGCGTTACGGGGGCGCGGAATGAGCAGTTCTTC.

V usage is TRBV30 and J usage is TRBJ1-5, with D tentatively TRBD1 (5 bases). Looked up from germline, CDR1 is GTSNPN and CDR2 is SVGIG (reference sequence). With 3 bases removed from V and 7 bases from J, the gap between germline ends came to 13 bases. This CDR3 region has 13 residues. CDR3 DNA: TGTGCCTGGAGGCGGGACCCGGGCCAGCCCCAGCATTTT. It translates to CAWRRDPGQPQHF.

V is TRBV4-1 and J is TRBJ2-2; the D is unclear. This CDR3 spans 14 amino acids. The germline V gene encodes CDR1 MGHRA and CDR2 YSYEKL. V was cut by 3 bases and J by 6 bases, with 11 bases left in between. The CDR3 coding sequence is TGCGCCAGCAGCCACAACGAATGGGCCGGGGAGCTGTTTTTT. Translation gives CASSHNEWAGELFF.